Listed here are 11 T cell receptor beta chains from one sample, sequenced in a study of beta chain features in type 1 diabetes. No antigen has been assigned to these receptors. The isolated RNA, all of it, was reverse transcribed, so expressed TCRB transcripts were what got sequenced. Only in-frame clones appear in the TCRdb table, and some are missing; sequencing was by immunoSEQ multiplex PCR. The profile covers 120,000 to 150,000 clones, with about 13% appearing a single time and roughly 1.3% taken by the ten largest. Study results and limitations: In every one of the four CD4+ subsets, TCRB CDR3s were moderately but significantly shorter in Type 1 diabetes patients.

Sequencing input: central memory CD4+ T cells from blood. Receptors were obtained from a man younger than 30 with type 1 diabetes.

This clone was recorded at least ten times. This sequence joins TRBV19 and TRBJ2-7; D perhaps matches TRBD1 (5 bases). CDR1 is LNHDA and CDR2 is SQIVND in the germline V gene (reference sequence). Between the trimmed V and J ends, which lost 3 bases and 3 bases, there was a span of 12 bases. The CDR3 extends over 14 amino acids. The CDR3 sequence: CASSMPGQGYEQYF. CDR3 coding DNA: TGTGCCAGTAGTATGCCCGGGCAGGGCTACGAGCAGTACTTC.

The table lists this clone with a few counts. The chain carries TRBV29-1 and TRBJ1-1; D call uncertain. Trimming left V 4 bases short and J 2 bases short, with 8 bases between. Germline loops: CDR1 SQVTM, CDR2 ANQGSEA. There are 12 residues in the CDR3. CDR3 residues: CSVVSGNTEAFF. The CDR3 nucleotides read TGCAGCGTTGTTTCCGGTAACACTGAAGCTTTCTTT.

The chain joins TRBV16 to TRBJ1-6; 7 bases fit TRBD1. The length of the CDR3 is 15 residues. Germline CDR1 reads KGHSY; CDR2 reads FQNENV. With 2 bases clipped from V and 7 bases from J, the junction kept 5 bases outside the gene matches. The CDR3: CASSQLTGWNSPLHF. In DNA form, the CDR3 reads TGTGCCAGCAGCCAACTGACAGGGTGGAATTCACCCCTCCACTTT.

The V gene is TRBV9, the J gene TRBJ1-4, with TRBD1 matching over 11 bases. CDR1 is SGDLS, CDR2 YYNGEE, per germline. This CDR3 is built from 19 residues. Losses at the gene ends were 2 bases for V and 0 bases for J; bases not matched to a gene: 9. For the CDR3, the DNA is TGTGCCAGCAGCGTGTCTCTGCCGGGACAGGGGGCAACTAATGAAAAACTGTTTTTT. As protein: CASSVSLPGQGATNEKLFF.

Notes on this clone: A much bigger clone sits one base away, suggesting this may be a read error. Other DNA sequences within the sample encode an identical CDR3. The chain joins TRBV30 to TRBJ2-7; 7 nucleotides agree with TRBD1. Germline-derived CDR1 and CDR2 are GTSNPN and SVGIG (reference sequence). After removal of 1 base from V and 5 bases from J, the junction contained 5 bases not matched to a gene. The CDR3 totals 13 residues. The CDR3 nucleotides are TGTGCCTGGAGTGGACAGGGTAACCACGAGCAGTACTTC. Protein sequence: CAWSGQGNHEQYF. Based on the CDR3 plus reference TRBV30 and TRBJ2-7, the full variable domain is SQTIHQWPATLVQPVGSPLSLECTVEGTSNPNLYWYRQAAGRGLQLLFYSVGIGQISSEVPQNLSASRPQDRQFILSSKKLLLSDSGFYLCAWSGQGNHEQYFGPGTRLTVT.

This clone was observed a few times. V and J are TRBV18 and TRBJ1-2; D might be TRBD1 (5 bases). The germline V gene encodes CDR1 KGHSH and CDR2 LQKENI. The V gene lost 3 bases and the J gene lost 8 bases, with 19 bases spanning the gap. The CDR3 extends over 15 amino acids. CDR3 residues: CASSPLGDSTRGYTF. The CDR3 DNA is TGTGCCAGCTCACCTCTGGGGGACTCTACGCGGGGCTACACCTTC.

The rearrangement uses TRBV11-3 and TRBJ2-5; 8 nucleotides line up with TRBD1. The V gene end was trimmed by 6 bases and the J gene end by 5 bases; junction bases not matched to a gene: 5. The CDR3 contains 13 residues. Germline V lookup: CDR1 SGHNT, CDR2 YENEEA. CDR3 DNA sequence: TGTGCCAGCAGGGGGACAGGTTCGGAGACCCAGTACTTC. Translated: CASRGTGSETQYF.

This clone was counted only a few times. J is TRBJ2-5 and V is TRBV2, with D possibly matching TRBD2 (5 bases). The V gene lost 8 bases and the J gene lost 4 bases, with 5 bases spanning the gap. The CDR3 is made up of 10 amino acids. Germline assignment: CDR1 SNHLY and CDR2 FYNNEI. The CDR3 is CASGRETQYF. Written as DNA, the CDR3 is TGTGCCAGCGGGAGAGAGACCCAGTACTTC.

In the case of this clone: Distinct nucleotide sequences in the sample also encode this CDR3. V and J are TRBV7-9 and TRBJ2-5; the D is unclear. Trimming removed 5 bases from V and 1 base from J, with 14 bases in between. Germline values: CDR1 SEHNR, CDR2 FQNEAQ (reference sequence). This CDR3 has 15 amino acids. CDR3 in amino acids: CASSLRLVAQETQYF. CDR3 nucleotide sequence: TGTGCCAGCAGCCTACGGCTGGTGGCCCAAGAGACCCAGTACTTC.

This clone turned up a few times. J is TRBJ1-2 and V is TRBV7-9; 9 nucleotides match TRBD1. V dropped 6 bases and J dropped 7; count of bases not matched to a gene: 6. The CDR3 runs 13 residues. Germline V gene lookup returns CDR1 SEHNR and CDR2 FQNEAQ (reference sequence). The CDR3 spells CASSSQGALGYTF. The CDR3 DNA reads TGTGCCAGCAGTTCACAGGGGGCGCTTGGCTACACCTTC.

The chain combines TRBV6-4 with TRBJ2-1; 7 bases map to TRBD1. The CDR3 totals 16 residues. The germline gives CDR1 MRHNA, CDR2 SNTAGT. V was pared by 3 bases and J by 2 bases, with 7 bases of the junction left unmatched. The chain's CDR3 is CASSEAGTVAYNEQFF. CDR3 in DNA: TGTGCCAGCAGTGAGGCCGGGACAGTGGCCTACAATGAGCAGTTCTTC.